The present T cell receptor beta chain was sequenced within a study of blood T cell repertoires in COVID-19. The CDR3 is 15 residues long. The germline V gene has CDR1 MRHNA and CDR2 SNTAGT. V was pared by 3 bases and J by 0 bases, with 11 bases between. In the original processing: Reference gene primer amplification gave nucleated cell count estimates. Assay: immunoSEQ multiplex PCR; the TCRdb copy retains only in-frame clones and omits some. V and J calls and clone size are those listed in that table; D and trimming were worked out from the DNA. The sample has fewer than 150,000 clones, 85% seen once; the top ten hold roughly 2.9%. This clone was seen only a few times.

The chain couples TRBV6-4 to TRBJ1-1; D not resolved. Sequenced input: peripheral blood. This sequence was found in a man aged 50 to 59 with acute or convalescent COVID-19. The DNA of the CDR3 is TGTGCCAGCAGTGAGGAAGCAACAGTGAACACTGAAGCTTTCTTT. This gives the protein CASSEEATVNTEAFF.